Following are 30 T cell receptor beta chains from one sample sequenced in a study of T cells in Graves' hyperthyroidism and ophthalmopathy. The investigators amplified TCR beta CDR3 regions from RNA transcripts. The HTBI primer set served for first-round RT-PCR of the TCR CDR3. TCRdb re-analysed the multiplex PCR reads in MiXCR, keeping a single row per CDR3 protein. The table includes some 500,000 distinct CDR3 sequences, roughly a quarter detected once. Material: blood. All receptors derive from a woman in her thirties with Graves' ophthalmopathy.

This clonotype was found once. CDR3 in DNA: TGTGCCAGCAGTTACTCGACTCCCGCGAATCAGCCCCAGCATTTT. Protein: CASSYSTPANQPQHF. V and J are TRBV6-5 and TRBJ1-5, with no clear D. Trimming stripped 0 bases from V and 4 bases from J, with 10 bases between. Per germline, CDR1 MNHEY and CDR2 SVGAGI. The CDR3 totals 15 residues.

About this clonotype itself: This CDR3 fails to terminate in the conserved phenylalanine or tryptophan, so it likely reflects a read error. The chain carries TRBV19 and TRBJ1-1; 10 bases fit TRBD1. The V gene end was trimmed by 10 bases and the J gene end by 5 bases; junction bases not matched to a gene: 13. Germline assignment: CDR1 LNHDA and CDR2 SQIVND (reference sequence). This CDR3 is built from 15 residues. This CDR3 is CATDPGQGFRTEAFV. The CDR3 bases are TGTGCCACGGATCCGGGACAGGGGTTTAGGACTGAAGCTTTCGTT.

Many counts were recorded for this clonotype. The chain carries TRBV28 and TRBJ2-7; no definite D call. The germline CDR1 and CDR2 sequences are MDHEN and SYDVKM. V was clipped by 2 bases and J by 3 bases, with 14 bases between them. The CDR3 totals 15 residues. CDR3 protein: CASSLRPSQDYEQYF. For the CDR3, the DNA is TGTGCCAGCAGTTTAAGACCGAGTCAAGACTACGAGCAGTACTTC. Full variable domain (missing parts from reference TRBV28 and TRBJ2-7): DVKVTQSSRYLVKRTGEKVFLECVQDMDHENMFWYRQDPGLGLRLIYFSYDVKMKEKGDIPEGYSVSREKKERFSLILESASTNQTSMYLCASSLRPSQDYEQYFGPGTRLTVT.

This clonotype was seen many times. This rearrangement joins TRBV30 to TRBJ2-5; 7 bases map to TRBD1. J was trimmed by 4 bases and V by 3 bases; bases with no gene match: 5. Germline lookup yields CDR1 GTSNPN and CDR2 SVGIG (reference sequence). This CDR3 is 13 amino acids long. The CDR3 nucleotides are TGTGCCTGGAGGGCACAGGGGACAGAGACCCAGTACTTC. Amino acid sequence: CAWRAQGTETQYF.

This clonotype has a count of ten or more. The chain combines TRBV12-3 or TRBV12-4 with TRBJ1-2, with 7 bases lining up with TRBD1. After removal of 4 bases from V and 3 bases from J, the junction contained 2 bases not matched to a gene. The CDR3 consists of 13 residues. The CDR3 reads CASSYGTDYGYTF. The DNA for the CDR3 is TGTGCCAGCAGTTACGGGACAGACTATGGCTACACCTTC.

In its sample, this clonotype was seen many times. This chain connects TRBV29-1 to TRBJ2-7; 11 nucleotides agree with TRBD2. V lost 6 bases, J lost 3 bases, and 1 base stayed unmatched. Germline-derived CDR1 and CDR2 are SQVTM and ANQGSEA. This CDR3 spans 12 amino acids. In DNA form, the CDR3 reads TGCAGCGTCGGGACTAGCGGCTACGAGCAGTACTTC. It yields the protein CSVGTSGYEQYF.

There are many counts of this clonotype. CDR3 residues: CASSFDRGFSPLHF. The CDR3 nucleotides are TGTGCCAGCAGCTTCGACAGGGGGTTCTCACCCCTCCACTTT. V gene TRBV7-9 combines with J gene TRBJ1-6, with 9 bases identical to TRBD1. The CDR3 spans 14 residues. Germline V lookup: CDR1 SEHNR, CDR2 FQNEAQ (reference sequence). The J segment lost 10 bases and the V segment lost 3 bases, leaving 4 bases of the junction unmatched.

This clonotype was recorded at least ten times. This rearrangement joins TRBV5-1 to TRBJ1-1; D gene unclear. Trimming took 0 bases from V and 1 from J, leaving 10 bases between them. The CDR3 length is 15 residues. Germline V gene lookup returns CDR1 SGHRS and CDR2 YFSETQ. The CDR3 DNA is TGCGCCAGCAGCTTGGTAGGCGTCGCGAACACTGAAGCTTTCTTT. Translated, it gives CASSLVGVANTEAFF. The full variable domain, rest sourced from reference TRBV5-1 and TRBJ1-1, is KAGVTQTPRYLIKTRGQQVTLSCSPISGHRSVSWYQQTPGQGLQFLFEYFSETQRNKGNFPGRFSGRQFSNSRSEMNVSTLELGDSALYLCASSLVGVANTEAFFGQGTRLTVV.

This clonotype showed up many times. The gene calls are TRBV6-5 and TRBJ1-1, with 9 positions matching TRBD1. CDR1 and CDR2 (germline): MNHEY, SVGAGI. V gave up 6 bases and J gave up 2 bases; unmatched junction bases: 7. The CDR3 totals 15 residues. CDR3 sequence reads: CASRTPQGANTEAFF. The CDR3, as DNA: TGTGCCAGCAGGACCCCACAGGGGGCTAACACTGAAGCTTTCTTT.

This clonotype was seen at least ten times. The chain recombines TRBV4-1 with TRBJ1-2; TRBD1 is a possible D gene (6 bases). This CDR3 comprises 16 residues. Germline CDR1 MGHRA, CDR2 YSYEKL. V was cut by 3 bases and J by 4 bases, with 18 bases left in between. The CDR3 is CASSQVRTAIIYGYTF. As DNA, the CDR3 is TGCGCCAGCAGCCAGGTTCGGACAGCCATTATCTATGGCTACACCTTC.

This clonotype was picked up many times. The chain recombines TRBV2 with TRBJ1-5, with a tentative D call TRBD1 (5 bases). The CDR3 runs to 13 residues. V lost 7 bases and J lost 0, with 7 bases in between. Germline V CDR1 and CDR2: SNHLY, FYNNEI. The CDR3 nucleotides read TGTGCCAGCACGGACATTAGCAATCAGCCCCAGCATTTT. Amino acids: CASTDISNQPQHF.

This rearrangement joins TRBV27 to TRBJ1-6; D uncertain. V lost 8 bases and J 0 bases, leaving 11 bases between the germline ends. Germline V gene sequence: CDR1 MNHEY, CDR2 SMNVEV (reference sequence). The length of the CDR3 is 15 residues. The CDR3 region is CASGPRSSYNSPLHF. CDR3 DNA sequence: TGTGCCAGCGGACCTAGGAGCTCCTATAATTCACCCCTCCACTTT.

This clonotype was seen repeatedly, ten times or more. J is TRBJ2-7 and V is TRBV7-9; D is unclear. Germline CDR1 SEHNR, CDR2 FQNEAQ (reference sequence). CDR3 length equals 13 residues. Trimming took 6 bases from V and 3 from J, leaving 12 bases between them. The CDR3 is CASSPLASYEQYF. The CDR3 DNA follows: TGTGCCAGCAGTCCCCTGGCTAGCTACGAGCAGTACTTC.

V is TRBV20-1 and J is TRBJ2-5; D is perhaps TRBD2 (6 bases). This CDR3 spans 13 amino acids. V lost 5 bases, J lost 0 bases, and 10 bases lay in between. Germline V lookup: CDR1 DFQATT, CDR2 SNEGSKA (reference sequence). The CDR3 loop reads CSAGGAYQETQYF. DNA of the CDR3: TGCAGTGCTGGCGGGGCGTACCAAGAGACCCAGTACTTC.

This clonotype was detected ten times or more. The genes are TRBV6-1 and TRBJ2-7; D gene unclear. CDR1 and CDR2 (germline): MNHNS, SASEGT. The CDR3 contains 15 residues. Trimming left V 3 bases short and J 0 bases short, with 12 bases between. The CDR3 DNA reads TGTGCCAGCAGTGACGTGACTCCTAGCTCCTACGAGCAGTACTTC. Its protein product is CASSDVTPSSYEQYF.

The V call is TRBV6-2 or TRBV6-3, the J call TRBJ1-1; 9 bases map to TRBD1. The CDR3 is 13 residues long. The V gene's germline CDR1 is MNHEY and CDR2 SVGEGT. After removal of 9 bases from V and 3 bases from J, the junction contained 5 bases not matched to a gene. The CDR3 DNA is TGTGCCAGTCACCGGGACAGGGACACTGAAGCTTTCTTT. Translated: CASHRDRDTEAFF.

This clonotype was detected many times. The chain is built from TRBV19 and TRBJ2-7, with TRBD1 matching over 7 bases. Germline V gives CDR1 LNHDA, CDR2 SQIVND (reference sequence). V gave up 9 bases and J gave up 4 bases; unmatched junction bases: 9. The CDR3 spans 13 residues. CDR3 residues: CASTGTDQYEQYF. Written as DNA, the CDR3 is TGTGCCAGCACCGGGACAGACCAATACGAGCAGTACTTC.

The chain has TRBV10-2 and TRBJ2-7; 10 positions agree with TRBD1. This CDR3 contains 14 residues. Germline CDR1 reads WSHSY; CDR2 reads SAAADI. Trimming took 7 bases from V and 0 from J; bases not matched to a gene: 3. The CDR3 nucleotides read TGCGCCAGCATGGACAGGGGGGCCTCCTACGAGCAGTACTTC. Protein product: CASMDRGASYEQYF.

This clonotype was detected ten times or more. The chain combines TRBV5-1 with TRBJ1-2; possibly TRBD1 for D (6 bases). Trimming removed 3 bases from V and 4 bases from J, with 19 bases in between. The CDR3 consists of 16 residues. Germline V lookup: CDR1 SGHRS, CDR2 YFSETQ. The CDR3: CASSSGRDRIIYGYTF. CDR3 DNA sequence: TGCGCCAGCAGCTCAGGGCGTGACAGGATTATCTATGGCTACACCTTC.

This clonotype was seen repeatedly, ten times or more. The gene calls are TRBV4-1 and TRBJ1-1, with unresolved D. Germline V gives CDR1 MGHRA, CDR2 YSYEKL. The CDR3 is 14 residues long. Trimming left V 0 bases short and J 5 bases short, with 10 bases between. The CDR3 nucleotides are TGCGCCAGCAGCCAAGATAGGGTGGAAACTGAAGCTTTCTTT. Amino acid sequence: CASSQDRVETEAFF.

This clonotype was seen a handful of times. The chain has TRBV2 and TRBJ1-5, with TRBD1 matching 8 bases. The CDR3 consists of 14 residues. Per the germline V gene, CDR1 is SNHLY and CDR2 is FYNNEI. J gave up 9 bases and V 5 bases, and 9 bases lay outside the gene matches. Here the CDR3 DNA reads TGTGCCAGCAGTCAGACAGGGGCGATCGGGCCCCAGCATTTT. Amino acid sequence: CASSQTGAIGPQHF.

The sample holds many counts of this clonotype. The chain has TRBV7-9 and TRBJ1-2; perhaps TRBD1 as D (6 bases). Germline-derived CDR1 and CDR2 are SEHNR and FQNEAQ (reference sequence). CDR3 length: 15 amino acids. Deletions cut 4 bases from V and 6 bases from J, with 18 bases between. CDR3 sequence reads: CASSSRTVGADGYTF. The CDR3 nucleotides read TGTGCCAGCAGCTCACGGACAGTAGGGGCGGATGGCTACACCTTC.

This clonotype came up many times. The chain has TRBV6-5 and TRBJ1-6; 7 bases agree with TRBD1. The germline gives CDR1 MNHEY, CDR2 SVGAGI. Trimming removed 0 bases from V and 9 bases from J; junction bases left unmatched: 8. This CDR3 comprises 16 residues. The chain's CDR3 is CASSYSLGQGGSPLHF. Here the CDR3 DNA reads TGTGCCAGCAGTTACTCTTTGGGGCAGGGGGGTTCACCCCTCCACTTT.

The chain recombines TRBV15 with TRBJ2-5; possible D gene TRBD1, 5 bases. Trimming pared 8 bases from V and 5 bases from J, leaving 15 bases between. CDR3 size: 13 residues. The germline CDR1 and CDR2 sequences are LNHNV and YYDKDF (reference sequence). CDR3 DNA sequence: TGTGCCACCGCTAAAAGGGGTTGGGAGACCCAGTACTTC. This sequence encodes CATAKRGWETQYF.

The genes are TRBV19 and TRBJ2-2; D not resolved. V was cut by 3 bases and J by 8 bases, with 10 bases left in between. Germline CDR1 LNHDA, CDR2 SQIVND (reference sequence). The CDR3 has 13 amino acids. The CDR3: CASSIGPQGELFF. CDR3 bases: TGTGCCAGTAGTATTGGCCCACAGGGGGAGCTGTTTTTT.

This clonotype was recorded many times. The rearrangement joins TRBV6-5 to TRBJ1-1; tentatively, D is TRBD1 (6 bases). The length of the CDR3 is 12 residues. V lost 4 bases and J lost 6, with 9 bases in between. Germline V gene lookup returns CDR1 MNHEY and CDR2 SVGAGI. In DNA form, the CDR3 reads TGTGCCAGCAGTTCACGACAGGCTGAAGCTTTCTTT. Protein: CASSSRQAEAFF.

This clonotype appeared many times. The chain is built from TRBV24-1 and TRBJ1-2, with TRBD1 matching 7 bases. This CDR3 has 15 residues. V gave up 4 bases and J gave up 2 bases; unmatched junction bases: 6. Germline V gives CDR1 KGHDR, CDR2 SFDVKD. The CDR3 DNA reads TGTGCCACCAGTGACCCAGGGGGTGGAAACTATGGCTACACCTTC. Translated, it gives CATSDPGGGNYGYTF.

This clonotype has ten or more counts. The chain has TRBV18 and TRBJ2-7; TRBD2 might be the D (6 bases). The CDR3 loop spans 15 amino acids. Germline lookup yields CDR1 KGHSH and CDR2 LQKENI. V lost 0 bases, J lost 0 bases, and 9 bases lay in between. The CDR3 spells CASSPPGGLSYEQYF. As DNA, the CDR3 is TGTGCCAGCTCACCACCCGGAGGGCTCTCCTACGAGCAGTACTTC.

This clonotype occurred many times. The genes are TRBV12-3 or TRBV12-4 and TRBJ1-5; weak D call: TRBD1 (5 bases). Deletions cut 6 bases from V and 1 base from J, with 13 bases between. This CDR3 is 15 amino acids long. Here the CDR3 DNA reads TGTGCCAGCAGGATTGGGGACGAGAGCAATCAGCCCCAGCATTTT. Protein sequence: CASRIGDESNQPQHF.

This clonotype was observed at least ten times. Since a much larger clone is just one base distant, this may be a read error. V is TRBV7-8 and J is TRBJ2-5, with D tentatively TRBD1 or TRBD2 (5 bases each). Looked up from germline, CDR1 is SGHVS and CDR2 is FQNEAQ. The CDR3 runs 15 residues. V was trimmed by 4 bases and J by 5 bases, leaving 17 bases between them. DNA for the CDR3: TGTGCCAGCAGCTCTGGGACCCTCCTGATGGAGACCCAGTACTTC. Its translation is CASSSGTLLMETQYF.